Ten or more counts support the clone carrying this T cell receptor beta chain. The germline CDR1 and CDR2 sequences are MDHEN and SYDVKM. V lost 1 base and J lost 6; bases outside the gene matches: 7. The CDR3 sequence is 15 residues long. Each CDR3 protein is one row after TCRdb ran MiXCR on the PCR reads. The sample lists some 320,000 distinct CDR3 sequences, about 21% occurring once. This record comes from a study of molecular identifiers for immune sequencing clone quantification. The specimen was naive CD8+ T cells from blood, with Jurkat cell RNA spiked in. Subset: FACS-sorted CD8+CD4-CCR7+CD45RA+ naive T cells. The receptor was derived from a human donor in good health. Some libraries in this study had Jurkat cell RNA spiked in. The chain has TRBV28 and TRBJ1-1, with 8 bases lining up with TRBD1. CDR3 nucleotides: TGTGCCAGCAGTTTATATTCAGGGGGCGTCGCTGAAGCTTTCTTT. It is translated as CASSLYSGGVAEAFF.